This is a list of T cell receptor beta chains from one sample in a study of blood T cell repertoires in COVID-19. Generated by immunoSEQ multiplex PCR, the TCRdb table keeps only in-frame clones and is missing some. The table lists about 220,000 clones, about 80% of them singletons, with 3% in the top ten. The sample consisted of peripheral blood. Source of these receptors: a woman aged 25 to 39 who had recovered from COVID-19. Both conserved end residues are part of each CDR3. A D gene is named only where the DNA matches it firmly. Clone size is not always given. Where it is, it says once, few, many or a class for expanded clones.

d_gene	v_gene	j_gene	abundance	CDR3aa	CDR3nt
TRBD1	TRBV7-2	TRBJ1-2	-	CASSPEGTGGTYGYTF	TGTGCCAGCAGCCCCGAGGGGACAGGGGGCACCTATGGCTACACCTTC
TRBD2	TRBV7-9	TRBJ2-5	-	CASSLPSGRGETQYF	TGTGCCAGCAGCTTACCTAGCGGGAGGGGAGAGACCCAGTACTTC
TRBD2	TRBV6-5	TRBJ2-7	-	CASSSPGSGRPEQYF	TGTGCCAGCAGTTCCCCGGGTAGCGGGAGACCCGAGCAGTACTTC
TRBD1	TRBV25-1	TRBJ2-3	once	CATTGGADTQYF	TGTGCCACCACAGGGGGCGCAGATACGCAGTATTTT
-	TRBV7-9	TRBJ2-7	-	CASSRAQGAYEQYF	TGTGCCAGCAGCCGAGCACAGGGTGCCTACGAGCAGTACTTC
-	TRBV7-3	TRBJ1-2	-	CASSPFPTGNYGYTF	TGTGCCAGCAGCCCATTTCCTACGGGGAACTATGGCTACACCTTC
-	TRBV6-4	TRBJ2-3	-	CASSDLASSDTQYF	TGTGCCAGCAGTGATCTAGCCTCGTCGGATACGCAGTATTTT
-	TRBV6-5	TRBJ1-3	-	CASSLSGGLGNTIYF	TGTGCCAGCAGCCTATCTGGGGGGTTGGGAAACACCATATATTTT
TRBD2	TRBV6-5	TRBJ2-7	-	CASSLAGEGAEQYF	TGTGCCAGCAGCCTAGCGGGGGAGGGGGCCGAGCAGTACTTC
-	TRBV6-4	TRBJ2-3	once	CASSGSLSTDTQYF	TGTGCCAGCAGTGGTTCACTGAGCACAGATACGCAGTATTTT
TRBD2	TRBV6-5	TRBJ2-2	-	CASSYGSSGSSGELFF	TGTGCCAGCAGTTACGGGTCTAGCGGGAGTTCTGGGGAGCTGTTTTTT
TRBD1	TRBV5-1	TRBJ1-2	-	CASSAGQGEYGYTF	TGCGCCAGCAGCGCAGGACAGGGGGAATATGGCTACACCTTC
TRBD1	TRBV4-1	TRBJ2-3	-	CASSQKGGGSTDTQYF	TGCGCCAGCAGCCAGAAAGGGGGCGGGAGCACAGATACGCAGTATTTT
TRBD2	TRBV30	TRBJ2-3	-	CAWASGSSDTQYF	TGTGCCTGGGCTAGCGGGAGTAGCGATACGCAGTATTTT
-	TRBV7-3	TRBJ2-3	once	CASSPNVVDTQYF	TGTGCCAGCAGCCCGAACGTAGTAGATACGCAGTATTTT
TRBD2	TRBV7-2	TRBJ2-1	-	CASSLPRLAGGPRGNEQFF	TGTGCCAGCAGCCTCCCCCGACTAGCGGGAGGGCCGAGGGGCAATGAGCAGTTCTTC
-	TRBV28	TRBJ2-7	-	CASSDAYEQYF	TGTGCCAGCAGCGATGCCTACGAGCAGTACTTC
TRBD2	TRBV7-3	TRBJ2-7	-	CASSFGGEQYF	TGTGCCAGCAGCTTCGGGGGGGAGCAGTACTTC
TRBD2	TRBV7-3	TRBJ2-1	-	CASSFRGLAGGPNEQFF	TGTGCCAGCAGCTTCCGAGGACTAGCGGGAGGGCCCAATGAGCAGTTCTTC
TRBD2	TRBV2	TRBJ2-3	-	CASSATSGRTDTQYF	TGTGCCAGCAGTGCTACTAGCGGGAGAACAGATACGCAGTATTTT
-	TRBV5-6	TRBJ2-2	-	CASSLWRPHGELFF	TGTGCCAGCAGCTTATGGAGGCCACACGGGGAGCTGTTTTTT
-	TRBV27	TRBJ2-7	-	CASSSLSGSPYEQYF	TGTGCCAGCAGTTCTCTTAGCGGAAGTCCGTACGAGCAGTACTTC
-	TRBV3-1/TRBV3-2	TRBJ1-2	-	CASSLGGAYGYTF	TGTGCCAGCAGCCTCGGGGGGGCCTATGGCTACACCTTC
-	TRBV21-1	TRBJ2-1	once	CASSKGSGSNGYNEQFF	TGTGCCAGCAGCAAAGGAAGTGGGAGTAACGGGTACAATGAGCAGTTCTTC
-	TRBV2	TRBJ1-2	-	CASSEALRVLVLNYGYTF	TGTGCCAGCAGTGAAGCGCTTCGGGTCCTTGTCCTTAACTATGGCTACACCTTC
TRBD1	TRBV5-8	TRBJ2-4	-	CASSLEGAGENIQYF	TGTGCCAGCAGCTTGGAGGGGGCCGGGGAAAACATTCAGTACTTC
-	TRBV5-3	TRBJ1-1	-	CARSVPGTPYEAFF	TGTGCCAGAAGCGTACCCGGGACACCCTATGAAGCTTTCTTT
-	TRBV6-1	TRBJ1-1	-	CASSDRGFIGNTEAFF	TGTGCCAGCAGTGATCGGGGTTTCATAGGGAACACTGAAGCTTTCTTT
-	TRBV24-1	TRBJ2-5	-	CAPSTWEQTGTQYF	TGTGCCCCTTCGACCTGGGAGCAAACGGGGACCCAGTACTTC
TRBD2	TRBV11-2	TRBJ2-2	-	CASSLTSGRTNTGELFF	TGTGCCAGCAGCTTGACTAGCGGGAGGACGAACACCGGGGAGCTGTTTTTT
TRBD2	TRBV27	TRBJ2-3	-	CASSPGLGLAADTQYF	TGTGCCAGCAGTCCAGGTCTTGGGCTAGCGGCAGATACGCAGTATTTT
-	TRBV15	TRBJ2-7	-	CATSREAGSSYEQYF	TGTGCCACCAGCAGAGAGGCGGGTAGCTCCTACGAGCAGTACTTC
TRBD2	TRBV27	TRBJ2-7	-	CASSSGLAGGYTTKQYF	TGTGCCAGCAGTTCTGGACTAGCGGGAGGATATACTACGAAGCAGTACTTC
-	TRBV6-5	TRBJ2-5	-	CATGRARETQYF	TGTGCCACGGGCAGGGCCCGAGAGACCCAGTACTTC
-	TRBV11-1	TRBJ2-2	-	CASSLQDTGELFF	TGTGCCAGCAGCTTACAGGACACCGGGGAGCTGTTTTTT
-	TRBV9	TRBJ1-2	-	CASRRLGTANYDYTF	TGTGCCAGCAGACGCTTAGGAACCGCTAACTATGACTACACCTTC
TRBD2	TRBV24-1	TRBJ2-5	-	CATSDLTGGVEETQYF	TGTGCCACCAGTGATTTGACCGGGGGGGTAGAAGAGACCCAGTACTTC
-	TRBV15	TRBJ2-7	-	CATSREQPRNEQYF	TGTGCCACCAGCAGAGAACAGCCACGGAACGAGCAGTACTTC
-	TRBV3-1/TRBV3-2	TRBJ2-7	-	CASSQWPASYEQYF	TGTGCCAGCAGCCAATGGCCAGCGTCCTACGAGCAGTACTTC
-	TRBV9	TRBJ2-7	-	CASSGIPSDPYEQYF	TGTGCCAGCAGCGGGATTCCTAGCGATCCCTACGAGCAGTACTTC
TRBD1	TRBV6-5	TRBJ2-7	-	CASSYSGTEAYEQYF	TGTGCCAGCAGTTACTCTGGGACAGAGGCCTACGAGCAGTACTTC
TRBD2	TRBV7-3	TRBJ2-3	-	CASSWGLAGGTDTQYF	TGTGCCAGCAGCTGGGGACTAGCGGGGGGCACAGATACGCAGTATTTT
-	TRBV4-1	TRBJ1-5	-	CASSQDPRGNQPQHF	TGCGCCAGCAGCCAAGATCCCCGGGGCAATCAGCCCCAGCATTTT
-	TRBV7-3	TRBJ1-5	-	CASARGRNQPQHF	TGTGCCAGCGCCCGGGGTCGCAATCAGCCCCAGCATTTT
-	TRBV19	TRBJ1-5	-	CASSIRPGQAGIRNQPQHF	TGTGCCAGTAGTATACGCCCCGGGCAGGCGGGAATTCGCAATCAGCCCCAGCATTTT
TRBD2	TRBV27	TRBJ2-5	-	CASSPPGLAGETQYF	TGTGCCAGCAGCCCACCCGGGCTAGCGGGAGAGACCCAGTACTTC
-	TRBV7-9	TRBJ2-7	-	CASRELLDSYEQYF	TGTGCCAGCAGGGAGCTGCTGGACTCCTACGAGCAGTACTTC